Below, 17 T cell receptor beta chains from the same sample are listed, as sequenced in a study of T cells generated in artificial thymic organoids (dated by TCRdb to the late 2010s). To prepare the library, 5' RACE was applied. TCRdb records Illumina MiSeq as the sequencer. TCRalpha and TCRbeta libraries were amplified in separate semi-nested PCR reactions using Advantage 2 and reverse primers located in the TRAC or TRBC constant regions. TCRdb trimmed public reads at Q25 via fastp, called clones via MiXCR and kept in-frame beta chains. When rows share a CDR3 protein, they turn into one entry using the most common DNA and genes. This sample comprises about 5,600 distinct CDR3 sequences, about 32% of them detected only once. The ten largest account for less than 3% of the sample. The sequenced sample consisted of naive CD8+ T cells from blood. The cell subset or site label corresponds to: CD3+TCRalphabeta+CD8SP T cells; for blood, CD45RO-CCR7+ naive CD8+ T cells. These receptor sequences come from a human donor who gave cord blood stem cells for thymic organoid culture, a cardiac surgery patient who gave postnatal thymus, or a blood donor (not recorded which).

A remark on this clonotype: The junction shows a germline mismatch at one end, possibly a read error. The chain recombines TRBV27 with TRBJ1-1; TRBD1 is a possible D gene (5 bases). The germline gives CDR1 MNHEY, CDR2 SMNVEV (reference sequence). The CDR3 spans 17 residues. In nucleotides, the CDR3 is TGTGCCAGCAGCCCCTGGGGGGGAGGACTGATGAACACTGAAGCTTCCTTT. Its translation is CASSPWGGGLMNTEASF.

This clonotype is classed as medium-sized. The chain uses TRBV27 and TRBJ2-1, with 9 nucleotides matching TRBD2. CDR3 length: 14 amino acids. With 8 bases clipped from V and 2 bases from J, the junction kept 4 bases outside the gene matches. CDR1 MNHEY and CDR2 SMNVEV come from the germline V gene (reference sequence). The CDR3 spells CASSGLAPYNEQFF. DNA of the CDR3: TGTGCCAGCTCGGGACTAGCCCCCTACAATGAGCAGTTCTTC.

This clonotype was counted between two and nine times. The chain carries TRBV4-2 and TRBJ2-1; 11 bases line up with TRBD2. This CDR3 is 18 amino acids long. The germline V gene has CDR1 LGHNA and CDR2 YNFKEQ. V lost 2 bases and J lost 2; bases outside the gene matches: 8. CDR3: CASSQLLAGERAYNEQFF. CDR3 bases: TGTGCCAGCAGCCAACTACTAGCGGGAGAGAGGGCCTACAATGAGCAGTTCTTC.

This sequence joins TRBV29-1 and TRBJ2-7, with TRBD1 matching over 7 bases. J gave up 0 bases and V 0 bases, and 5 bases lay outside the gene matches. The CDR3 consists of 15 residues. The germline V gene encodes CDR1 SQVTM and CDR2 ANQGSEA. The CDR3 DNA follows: TGCAGCGTTGAAGATCGAGACAGGGTCTCCTACGAGCAGTACTTC. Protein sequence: CSVEDRDRVSYEQYF.

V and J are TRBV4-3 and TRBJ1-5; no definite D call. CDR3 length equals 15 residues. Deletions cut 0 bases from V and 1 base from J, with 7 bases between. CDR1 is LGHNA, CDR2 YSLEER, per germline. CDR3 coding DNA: TGCGCCAGCAGCCAAGATTTCCGGAGCAATCAGCCCCAGCATTTT. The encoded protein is CASSQDFRSNQPQHF.

The CDR3 reads CASSYTSGGRETQYF. The CDR3 region has the DNA TGTGCCAGCAGTTACACCAGCGGTGGTAGGGAGACCCAGTACTTC. V and J are TRBV6-6 and TRBJ2-5, with D perhaps TRBD2 (5 bases). There are 15 residues in the CDR3. Looked up from germline, CDR1 is MNHNY and CDR2 is SVGAGI (reference sequence). V was shortened by 2 bases and J by 5 bases, with 15 bases between the two germline ends.

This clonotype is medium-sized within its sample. This CDR3 is CSVEEWVGRASETQYF. CDR3 nucleotide sequence: TGCAGCGTTGAAGAATGGGTCGGGAGGGCCTCAGAGACCCAGTACTTC. The chain couples TRBV29-1 to TRBJ2-5; TRBD2 aligns across 8 bases. From germline, CDR1 is SQVTM and CDR2 ANQGSEA. This CDR3 has 16 amino acids. With V trimmed by 0 bases and J by 4 bases, 10 bases remained unmatched.

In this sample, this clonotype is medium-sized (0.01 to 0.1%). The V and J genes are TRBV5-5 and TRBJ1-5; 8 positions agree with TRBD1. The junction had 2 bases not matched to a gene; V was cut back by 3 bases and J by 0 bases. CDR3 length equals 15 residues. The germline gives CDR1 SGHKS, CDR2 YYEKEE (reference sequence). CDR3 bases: TGTGCCAGCAGCTGGACAGGGAATAGCAATCAGCCCCAGCATTTT. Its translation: CASSWTGNSNQPQHF.

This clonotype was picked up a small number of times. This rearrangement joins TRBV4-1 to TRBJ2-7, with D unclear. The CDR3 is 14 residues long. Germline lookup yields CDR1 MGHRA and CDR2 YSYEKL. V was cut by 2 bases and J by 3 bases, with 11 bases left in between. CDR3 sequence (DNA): TGCGCCAGCAGCCAACTCGGTCCTGGCTACGAGCAGTACTTC. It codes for CASSQLGPGYEQYF.

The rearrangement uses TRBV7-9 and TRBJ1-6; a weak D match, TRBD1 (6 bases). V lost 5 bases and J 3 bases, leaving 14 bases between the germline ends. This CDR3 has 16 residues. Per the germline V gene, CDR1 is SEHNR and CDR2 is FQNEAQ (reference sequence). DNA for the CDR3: TGTGCCAGCAGCGCCGCGGGGGCTATCTATAATTCACCCCTCCACTTT. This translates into CASSAAGAIYNSPLHF.

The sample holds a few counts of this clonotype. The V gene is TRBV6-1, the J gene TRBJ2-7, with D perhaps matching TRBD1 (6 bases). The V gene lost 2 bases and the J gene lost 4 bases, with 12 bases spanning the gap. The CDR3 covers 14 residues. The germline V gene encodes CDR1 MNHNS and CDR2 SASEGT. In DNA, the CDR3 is TGTGCCAGCAGTGAATTTCAGGGGCTTTACGAGCAGTACTTC. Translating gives CASSEFQGLYEQYF.

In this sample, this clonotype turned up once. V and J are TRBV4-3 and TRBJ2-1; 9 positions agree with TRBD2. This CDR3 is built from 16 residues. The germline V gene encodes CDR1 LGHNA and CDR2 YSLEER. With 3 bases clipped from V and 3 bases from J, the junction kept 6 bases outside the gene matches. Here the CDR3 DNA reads TGCGCCAGCAGCCACACCGCGGGGGGGAACTACAATGAGCAGTTCTTC. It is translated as CASSHTAGGNYNEQFF.

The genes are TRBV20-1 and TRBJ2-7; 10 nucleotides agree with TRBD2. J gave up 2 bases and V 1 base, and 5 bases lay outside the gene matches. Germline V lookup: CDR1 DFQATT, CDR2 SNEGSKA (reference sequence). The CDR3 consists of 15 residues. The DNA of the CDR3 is TGCAGTGCTAGAGGCTGGCTAGCGGGAGCCTACGAGCAGTACTTC. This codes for CSARGWLAGAYEQYF.

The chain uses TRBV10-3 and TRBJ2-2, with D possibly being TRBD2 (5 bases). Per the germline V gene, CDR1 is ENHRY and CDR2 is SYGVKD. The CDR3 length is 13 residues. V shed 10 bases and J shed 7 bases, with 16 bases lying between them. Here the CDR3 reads CATSEGYGGELFF. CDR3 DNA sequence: TGTGCCACCTCCGAGGGATACGGCGGGGAGCTGTTTTTT.

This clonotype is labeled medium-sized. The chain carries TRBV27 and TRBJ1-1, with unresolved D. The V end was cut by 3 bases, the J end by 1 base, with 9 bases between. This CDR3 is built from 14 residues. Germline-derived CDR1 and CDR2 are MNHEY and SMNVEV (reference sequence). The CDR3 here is CASSFGSRNTEAFF. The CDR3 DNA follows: TGTGCCAGCAGTTTTGGCAGCAGGAACACTGAAGCTTTCTTT.

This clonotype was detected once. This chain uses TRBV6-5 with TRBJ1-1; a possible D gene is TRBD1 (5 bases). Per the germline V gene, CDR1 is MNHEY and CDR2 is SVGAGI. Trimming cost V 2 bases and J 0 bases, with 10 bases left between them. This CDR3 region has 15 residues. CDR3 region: CASSYREGLNTEAFF. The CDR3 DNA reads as TGTGCCAGCAGTTACCGGGAGGGACTGAACACTGAAGCTTTCTTT.

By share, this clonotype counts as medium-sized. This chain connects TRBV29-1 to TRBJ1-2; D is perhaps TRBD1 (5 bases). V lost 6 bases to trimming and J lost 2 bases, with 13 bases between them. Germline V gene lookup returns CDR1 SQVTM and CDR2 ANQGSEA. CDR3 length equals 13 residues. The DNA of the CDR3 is TGCAGCGTGAAACCGACAGCGAACTATGGCTACACCTTC. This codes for CSVKPTANYGYTF.